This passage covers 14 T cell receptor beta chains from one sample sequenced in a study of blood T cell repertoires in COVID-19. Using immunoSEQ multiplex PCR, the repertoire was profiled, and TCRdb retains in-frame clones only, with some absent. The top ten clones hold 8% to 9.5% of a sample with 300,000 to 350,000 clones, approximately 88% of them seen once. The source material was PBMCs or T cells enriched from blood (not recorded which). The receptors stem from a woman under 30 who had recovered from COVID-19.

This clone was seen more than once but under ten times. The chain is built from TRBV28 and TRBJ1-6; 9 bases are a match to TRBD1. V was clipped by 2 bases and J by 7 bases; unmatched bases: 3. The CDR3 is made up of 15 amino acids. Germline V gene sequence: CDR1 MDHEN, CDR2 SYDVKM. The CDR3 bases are TGTGCCAGCAGTTTAGGAGGGACAGGGAATTCACCCCTCCACTTT. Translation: CASSLGGTGNSPLHF.

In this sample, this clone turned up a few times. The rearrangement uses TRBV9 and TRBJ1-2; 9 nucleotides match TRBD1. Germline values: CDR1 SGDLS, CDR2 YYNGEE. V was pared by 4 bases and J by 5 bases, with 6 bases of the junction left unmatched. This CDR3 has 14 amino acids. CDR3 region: CASSPTTGGYGYTF. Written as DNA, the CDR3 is TGTGCCAGCAGCCCAACGACAGGGGGTTATGGCTACACCTTC.

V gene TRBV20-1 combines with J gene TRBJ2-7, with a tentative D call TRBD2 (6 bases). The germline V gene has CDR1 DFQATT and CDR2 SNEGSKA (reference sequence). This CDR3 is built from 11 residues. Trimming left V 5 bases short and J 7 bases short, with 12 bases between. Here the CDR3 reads CSAPGGVEQYF. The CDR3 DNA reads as TGCAGTGCTCCTGGAGGGGTAGAGCAGTACTTC.

The CDR3 sequence: CASSLVRGRGYNEQFF. For the CDR3, the DNA is TGTGCCAGCAGCTTAGTCCGAGGCAGGGGCTACAATGAGCAGTTCTTC. The rearrangement uses TRBV7-6 and TRBJ2-1; possibly TRBD1 for D (6 bases). The CDR3 spans 16 residues. The germline CDR1 and CDR2 sequences are SGHVS and FNYEAQ. Deletions cut 1 base from V and 3 bases from J, with 13 bases between.

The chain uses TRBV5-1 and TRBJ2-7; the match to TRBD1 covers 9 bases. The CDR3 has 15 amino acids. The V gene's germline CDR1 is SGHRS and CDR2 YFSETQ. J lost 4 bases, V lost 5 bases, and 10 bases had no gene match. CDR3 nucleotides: TGCGCCAGCAGGGGCGAAGGACAGGGGTTTTACGAGCAGTACTTC. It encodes CASRGEGQGFYEQYF.

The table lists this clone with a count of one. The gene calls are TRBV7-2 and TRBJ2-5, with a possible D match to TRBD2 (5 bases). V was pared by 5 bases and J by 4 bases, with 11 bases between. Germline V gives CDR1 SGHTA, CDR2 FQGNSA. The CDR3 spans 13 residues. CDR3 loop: CASSARGGETQYF. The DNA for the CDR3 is TGTGCCAGCAGCGCCCGGGGTGGAGAGACCCAGTACTTC. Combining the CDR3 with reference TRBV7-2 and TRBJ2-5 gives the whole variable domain GAGVSQSPSNKVTEKGKDVELRCDPISGHTALYWYRQSLGQGLEFLIYFQGNSAPDKSGLPSDRFSAERTGGSVSTLTIQRTQQEDSAVYLCASSARGGETQYFGPGTRLLVL.

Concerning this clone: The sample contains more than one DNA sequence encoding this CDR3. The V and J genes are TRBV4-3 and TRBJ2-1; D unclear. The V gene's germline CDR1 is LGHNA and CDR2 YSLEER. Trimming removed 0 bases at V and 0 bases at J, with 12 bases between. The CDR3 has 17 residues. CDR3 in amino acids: CASSQDPPSGSYNEQFF. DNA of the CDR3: TGCGCCAGCAGCCAAGACCCTCCGAGTGGCTCCTACAATGAGCAGTTCTTC.

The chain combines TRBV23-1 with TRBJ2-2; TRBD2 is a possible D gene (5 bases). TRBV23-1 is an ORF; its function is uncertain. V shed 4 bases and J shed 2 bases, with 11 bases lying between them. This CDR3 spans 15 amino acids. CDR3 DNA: TGCGCCAGCAGTCGAGTCGAGGGTAACACCGGGGAGCTGTTTTTT. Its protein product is CASSRVEGNTGELFF.

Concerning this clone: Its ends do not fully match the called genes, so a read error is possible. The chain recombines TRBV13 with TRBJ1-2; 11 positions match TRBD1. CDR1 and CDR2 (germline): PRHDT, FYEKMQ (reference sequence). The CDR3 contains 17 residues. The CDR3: CASSALDRGPSNSGYTF. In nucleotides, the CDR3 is TGTGCCAGCAGCGCCTTGGACAGGGGGCCGTCGAACTCTGGCTACACCTTC.

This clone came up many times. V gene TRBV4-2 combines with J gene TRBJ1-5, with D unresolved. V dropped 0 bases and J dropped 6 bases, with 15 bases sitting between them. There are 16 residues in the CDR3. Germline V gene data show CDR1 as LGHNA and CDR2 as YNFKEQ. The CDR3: CASSQDYEGGGQPQHF. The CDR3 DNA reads TGTGCCAGCAGCCAAGATTACGAGGGCGGTGGTCAGCCCCAGCATTTT.

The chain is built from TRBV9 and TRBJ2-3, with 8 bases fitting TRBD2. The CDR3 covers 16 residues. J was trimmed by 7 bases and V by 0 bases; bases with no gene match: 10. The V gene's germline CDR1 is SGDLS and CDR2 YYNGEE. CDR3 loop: CASSVGGTGGPNTQYF. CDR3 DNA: TGTGCCAGCAGCGTAGGAGGGACGGGAGGGCCGAATACGCAGTATTTT.

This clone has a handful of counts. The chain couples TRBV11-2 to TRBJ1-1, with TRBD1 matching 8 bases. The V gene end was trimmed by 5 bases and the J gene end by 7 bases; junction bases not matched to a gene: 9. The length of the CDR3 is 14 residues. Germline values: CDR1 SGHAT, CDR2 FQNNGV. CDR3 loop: CASSVGTGGFEAFF. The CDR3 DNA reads TGTGCCAGCAGCGTAGGCACAGGGGGATTTGAAGCTTTCTTT.

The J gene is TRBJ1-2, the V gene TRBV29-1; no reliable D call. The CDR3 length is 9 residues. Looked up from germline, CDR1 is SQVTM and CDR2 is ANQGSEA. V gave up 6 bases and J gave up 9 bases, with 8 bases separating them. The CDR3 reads CSVGDSYTF. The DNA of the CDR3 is TGCAGCGTCGGCGACAGCTACACCTTC.

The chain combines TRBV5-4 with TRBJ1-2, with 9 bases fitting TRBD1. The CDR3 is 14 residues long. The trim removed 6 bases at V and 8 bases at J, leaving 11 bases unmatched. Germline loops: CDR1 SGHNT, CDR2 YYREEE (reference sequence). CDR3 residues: CASIRTGEIGGYTF. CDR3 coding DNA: TGTGCCAGCATCCGGACAGGGGAGATTGGAGGCTACACCTTC.